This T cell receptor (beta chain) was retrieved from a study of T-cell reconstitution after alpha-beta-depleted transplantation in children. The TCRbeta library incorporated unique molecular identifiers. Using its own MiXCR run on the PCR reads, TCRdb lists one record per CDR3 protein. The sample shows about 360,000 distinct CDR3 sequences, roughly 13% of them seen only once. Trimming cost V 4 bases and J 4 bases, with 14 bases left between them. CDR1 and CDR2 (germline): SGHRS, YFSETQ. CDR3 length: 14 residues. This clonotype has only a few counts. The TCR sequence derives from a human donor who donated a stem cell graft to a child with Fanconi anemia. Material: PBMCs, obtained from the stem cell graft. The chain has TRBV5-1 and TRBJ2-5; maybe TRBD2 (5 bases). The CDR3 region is CASSAAGAGETQYF. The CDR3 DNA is TGCGCCAGCAGCGCCGCGGGTGCGGGAGAGACCCAGTACTTC.